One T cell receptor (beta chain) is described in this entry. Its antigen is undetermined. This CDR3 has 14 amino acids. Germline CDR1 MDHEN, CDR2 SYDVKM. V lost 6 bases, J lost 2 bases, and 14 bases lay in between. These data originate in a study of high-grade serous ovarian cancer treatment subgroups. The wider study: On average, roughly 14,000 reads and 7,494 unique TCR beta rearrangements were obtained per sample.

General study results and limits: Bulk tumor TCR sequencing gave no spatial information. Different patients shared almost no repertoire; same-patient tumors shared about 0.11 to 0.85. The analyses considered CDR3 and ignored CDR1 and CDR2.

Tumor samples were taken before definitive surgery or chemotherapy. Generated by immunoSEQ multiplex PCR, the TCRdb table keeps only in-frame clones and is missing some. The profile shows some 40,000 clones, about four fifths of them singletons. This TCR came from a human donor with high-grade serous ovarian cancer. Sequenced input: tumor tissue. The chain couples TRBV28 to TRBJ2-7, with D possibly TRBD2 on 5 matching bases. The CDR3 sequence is CASSFRRTAYEQYF. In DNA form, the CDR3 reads TGTGCCAGCAGCTTCCGGAGGACGGCCTACGAGCAGTACTTC. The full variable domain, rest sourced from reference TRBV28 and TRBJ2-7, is DVKVTQSSRYLVKRTGEKVFLECVQDMDHENMFWYRQDPGLGLRLIYFSYDVKMKEKGDIPEGYSVSREKKERFSLILESASTNQTSMYLCASSFRRTAYEQYFGPGTRLTVT.